The 7 T cell receptor beta chains presented below share a single source sample, sequenced in a study of cytomegalovirus exposure and HLA in healthy donors. Libraries were prepared by immunoSEQ multiplex PCR; TCRdb keeps only in-frame clonotypes and omits some of them. Of 120,000 or so clones in the sample, more than 85% were seen once. Sequencing was performed on PBMCs. These receptors originate from a man younger than 35 in good health and CMV-seropositive.

The V gene is TRBV13, the J gene TRBJ2-2, with TRBD2 as a possible D gene (7 bases). V lost 6 bases, J lost 7 bases, and 15 bases lay in between. The length of the CDR3 is 14 residues. Germline V CDR1 and CDR2: PRHDT, FYEKMQ (reference sequence). The CDR3: CASRTGGLGGELFF. CDR3 sequence (DNA): TGTGCCAGCAGAACCGGGGGGCTTGGCGGGGAGCTGTTTTTT.

The chain carries TRBV5-4 and TRBJ2-1; 8 nucleotides match TRBD1. The ends lost 0 bases at V and 3 bases at J; junction bases unmatched: 2. The CDR3 spans 15 residues. Germline CDR1 is SGHNT and CDR2 is YYREEE (reference sequence). CDR3 DNA: TGTGCCAGCAGCTTGGCGGGACAGGTCTACAATGAGCAGTTCTTC. This translates into CASSLAGQVYNEQFF.

This chain links TRBV7-6 with TRBJ2-1; the match to TRBD2 covers 9 bases. Germline CDR1 reads SGHVS; CDR2 reads FNYEAQ. The CDR3 totals 19 residues. Trimming at V came to 1 base and at J to 9 bases, leaving 19 bases not matched to a gene. CDR3 amino acids: CASSLDLDSPGLAMSEQFF. The CDR3 DNA reads TGTGCCAGCAGCTTAGACTTAGACTCTCCGGGACTAGCCATGAGTGAGCAGTTCTTC.

The rearrangement joins TRBV11-2 to TRBJ2-2; D is perhaps TRBD2 (6 bases). Trimming stripped 1 base from V and 1 base from J, with 10 bases between. This CDR3 contains 16 residues. In germline, CDR1 is SGHAT, CDR2 FQNNGV. The CDR3 DNA reads as TGTGCCAGCAGCTTAGGGCAGGGAGGGAACACCGGGGAGCTGTTTTTT. It yields the protein CASSLGQGGNTGELFF.

The V and J genes are TRBV2 and TRBJ1-1; no clear D. The germline V and J ends were trimmed by 6 bases and 0 bases, with 14 bases remaining between them. CDR3 length: 15 amino acids. From germline, CDR1 is SNHLY and CDR2 FYNNEI. DNA of the CDR3: TGTGCCAGCAGGTTGGAGGGAAGGTTGAACACTGAAGCTTTCTTT. Translation: CASRLEGRLNTEAFF.

The chain uses TRBV6-4 and TRBJ2-3; 9 positions match TRBD2. This CDR3 comprises 16 residues. The V gene's germline CDR1 is MRHNA and CDR2 SNTAGT. Trimming removed 2 bases from V and 3 bases from J; junction bases left unmatched: 6. The CDR3 sequence is CASSDKISGGTDTQYF. The CDR3 DNA follows: TGTGCCAGCAGTGACAAGATTAGCGGGGGAACAGATACGCAGTATTTT.

The CDR3 sequence: CASSLETGGRGGYTF. In DNA form, the CDR3 reads TGTGCCAGCAGCTTAGAGACAGGGGGAAGGGGCGGCTACACCTTC. The V call is TRBV7-9, the J call TRBJ1-2; 9 nucleotides match TRBD1. Per the germline V gene, CDR1 is SEHNR and CDR2 is FQNEAQ (reference sequence). The length of the CDR3 is 15 residues. The V segment lost 1 base and the J segment 8 bases; nucleotides outside the gene matches: 8.